This is a list of T cell receptor beta chains from one sample in a study of T cells in localized non-small cell lung cancer. Profiling relied on immunoSEQ multiplex PCR, and the TCRdb table lists in-frame clones only, not all of them. There are over 1,500 clones in the sample; roughly a quarter occur only once, and 9.5% to 10% lies in the top ten. The sample consisted of normal lung tissue next to the tumor, taken before any cancer treatment. The receptor source for this set is a male donor at least 60 years old with stage I lung adenocarcinoma. CDR3s leave out the opening cysteine and the closing phenylalanine or tryptophan. Rows give clone size only sometimes, using once, few, many, or a class for an expanded clone.

J	size	V	length	CDR3
TRBJ2-3	few	TRBV19	14	ASRRQGIVGTDTQY
TRBJ2-3	.	TRBV18	10	ASSPGGDTQY
TRBJ2-2	.	TRBV4-1	13	ASSGRGLDTGELF
TRBJ2-2	few	TRBV11-3	15	ASSALAGAGYTGELF
TRBJ2-7	.	TRBV6-8	11	ASRQVLPYEQY
TRBJ1-3	.	TRBV4-1	14	ASSQYDSYSGNTIY
TRBJ2-1	few	TRBV11-3	13	ASSLTGSYYNEQF
TRBJ1-1	few	TRBV6-8	14	ASQPGTGVVNTEAF
TRBJ2-2	few	TRBV12-5	10	AGGENTGELF
TRBJ2-3	.	TRBV10-3	12	ASGLAGSTDTQY
TRBJ1-5	.	TRBV30	11	AWGRDLNQPQH
TRBJ1-4	.	TRBV19	11	ASQRGPNEKLF